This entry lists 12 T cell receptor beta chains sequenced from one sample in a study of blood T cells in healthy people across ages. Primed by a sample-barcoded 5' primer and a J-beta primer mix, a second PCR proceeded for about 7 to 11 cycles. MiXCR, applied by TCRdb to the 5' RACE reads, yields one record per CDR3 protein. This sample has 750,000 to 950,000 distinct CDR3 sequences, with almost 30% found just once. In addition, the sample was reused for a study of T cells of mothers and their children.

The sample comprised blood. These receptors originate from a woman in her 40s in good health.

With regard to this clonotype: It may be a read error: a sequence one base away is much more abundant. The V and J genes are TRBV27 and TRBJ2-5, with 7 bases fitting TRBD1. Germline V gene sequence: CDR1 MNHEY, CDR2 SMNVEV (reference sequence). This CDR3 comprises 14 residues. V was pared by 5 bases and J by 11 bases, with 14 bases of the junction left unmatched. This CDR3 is CASSPGQAALEQYF. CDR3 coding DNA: TGTGCCAGCAGTCCCGGACAGGCGGCATTGGAGCAGTACTTC.

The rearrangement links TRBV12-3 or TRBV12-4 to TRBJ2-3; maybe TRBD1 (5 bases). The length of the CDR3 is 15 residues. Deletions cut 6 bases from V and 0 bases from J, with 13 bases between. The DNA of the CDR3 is TGTGCCAGCAGGGGGCCAGACTCTAGCACAGATACGCAGTATTTT. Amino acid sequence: CASRGPDSSTDTQYF.

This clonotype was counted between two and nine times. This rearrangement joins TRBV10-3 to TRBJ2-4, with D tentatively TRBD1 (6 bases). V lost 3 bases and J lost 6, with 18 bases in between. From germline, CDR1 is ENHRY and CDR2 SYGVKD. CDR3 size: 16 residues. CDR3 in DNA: TGTGCCATCAGTGACCCCCAGGGGTTGAGGGGAAACATTCAGTACTTC. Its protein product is CAISDPQGLRGNIQYF.

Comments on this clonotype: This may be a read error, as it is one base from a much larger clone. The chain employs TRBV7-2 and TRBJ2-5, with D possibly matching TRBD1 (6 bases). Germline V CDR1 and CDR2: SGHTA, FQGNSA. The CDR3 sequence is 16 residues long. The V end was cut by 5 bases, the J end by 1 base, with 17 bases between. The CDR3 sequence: CASSPQFGQTQETQYF. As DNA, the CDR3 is TGTGCCAGCAGCCCCCAATTTGGACAGACCCAAGAGACCCAGTACTTC.

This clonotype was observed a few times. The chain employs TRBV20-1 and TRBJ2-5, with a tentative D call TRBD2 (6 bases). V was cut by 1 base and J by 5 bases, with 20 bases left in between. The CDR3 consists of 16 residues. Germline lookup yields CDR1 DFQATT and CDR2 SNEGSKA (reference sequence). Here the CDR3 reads CSARVWDSRGGETQYF. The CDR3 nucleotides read TGCAGTGCTAGAGTTTGGGACTCACGTGGGGGGGAGACCCAGTACTTC.

The CDR3 reads CSVWEKRVGYGYTF. The CDR3 DNA follows: TGCAGCGTTTGGGAAAAGAGGGTTGGGTATGGCTACACCTTC. J is TRBJ1-2 and V is TRBV29-1; no reliable D call. Germline CDR1 reads SQVTM; CDR2 reads ANQGSEA. This CDR3 has 14 amino acids. The germline V and J ends were trimmed by 5 bases and 5 bases, with 18 bases remaining between them.

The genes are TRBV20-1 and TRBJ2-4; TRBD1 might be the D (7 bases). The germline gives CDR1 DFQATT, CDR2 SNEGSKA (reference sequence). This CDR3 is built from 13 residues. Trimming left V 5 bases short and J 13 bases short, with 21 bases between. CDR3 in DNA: TGCAGTGCTGGGGGGACAGTAGGTACTGGGCAGTACTTC. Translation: CSAGGTVGTGQYF.

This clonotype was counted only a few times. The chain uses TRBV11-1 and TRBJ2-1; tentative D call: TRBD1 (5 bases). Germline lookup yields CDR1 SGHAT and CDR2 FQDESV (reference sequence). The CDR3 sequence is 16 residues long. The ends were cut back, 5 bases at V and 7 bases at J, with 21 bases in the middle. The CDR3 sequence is CASSPSLAQAGNEQFF. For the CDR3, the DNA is TGTGCCAGCAGCCCATCTTTGGCGCAGGCAGGGAATGAGCAGTTCTTC.

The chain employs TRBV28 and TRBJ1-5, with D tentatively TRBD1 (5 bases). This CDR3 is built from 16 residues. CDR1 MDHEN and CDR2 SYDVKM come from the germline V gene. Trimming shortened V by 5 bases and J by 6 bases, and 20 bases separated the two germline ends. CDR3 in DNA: TGTGCCAGCAGTCCCCGAGTATGGGCAGGGAGTCAGCCCCAGCATTTT. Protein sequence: CASSPRVWAGSQPQHF.

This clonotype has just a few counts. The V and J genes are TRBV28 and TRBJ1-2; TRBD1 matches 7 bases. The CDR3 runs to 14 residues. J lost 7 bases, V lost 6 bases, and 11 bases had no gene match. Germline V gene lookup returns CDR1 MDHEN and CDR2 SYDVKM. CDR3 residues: CASRGLQGLGGYTF. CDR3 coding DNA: TGTGCCAGCAGGGGCCTACAGGGGCTGGGTGGCTACACCTTC.

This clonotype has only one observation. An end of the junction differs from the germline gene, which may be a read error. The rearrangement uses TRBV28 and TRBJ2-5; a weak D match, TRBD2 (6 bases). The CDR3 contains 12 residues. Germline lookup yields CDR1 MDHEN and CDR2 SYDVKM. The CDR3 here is CASSGTQGTQYF. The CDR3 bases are TGTGCCAGCTCCGGGACTCAAGGGACCCAGTACTTC. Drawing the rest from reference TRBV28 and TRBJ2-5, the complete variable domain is DVKVTQSSRYLVKRTGEKVFLECVQDMDHENMFWYRQDPGLGLRLIYFSYDVKMKEKGDIPEGYSVSREKKERFSLILESASTNQTSMYLCASSGTQGTQYFGPGTRLLVL.

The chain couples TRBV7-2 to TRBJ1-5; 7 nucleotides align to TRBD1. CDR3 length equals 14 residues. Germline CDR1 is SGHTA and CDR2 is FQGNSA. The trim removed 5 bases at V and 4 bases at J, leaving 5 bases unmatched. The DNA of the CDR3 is TGTGCCAGCAGCCCGCTGACAGGGAATCAGCCCCAGCATTTT. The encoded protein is CASSPLTGNQPQHF.